What follows are 26 T cell receptor beta chains derived from one specimen sequenced in a study of shared clonotypes between healthy human individuals. TCRdb keeps only in-frame clones here, not all; method: immunoSEQ multiplex PCR. Here the sample spans over a million clones, about 84% being singletons. Sequenced sample: memory CD4+ T cells from PBMCs. Subset specified: CD45RA-negative fraction. The receptor source for this set is a man aged 18 to 29 in good health. Some clones in this sample may be carry-over from other donors' samples.

V gene TRBV14 combines with J gene TRBJ2-1; no definite D call. Trimming pared 0 bases from V and 5 bases from J, leaving 17 bases between. Germline CDR1 reads SGHDN; CDR2 reads FVKESK. The CDR3 loop spans 17 amino acids. The CDR3 bases are TGTGCCAGCAGCCAAGATTGGTGGGCAGCAACCAACAATGAGCAGTTCTTC. Its protein product is CASSQDWWAATNNEQFF.

The chain has TRBV28 and TRBJ2-7, with 8 bases lining up with TRBD1. Germline CDR1 reads MDHEN; CDR2 reads SYDVKM. The trim removed 5 bases at V and 12 bases at J, leaving 12 bases unmatched. CDR3 length: 13 amino acids. The CDR3 DNA reads TGTGCCAGCAGTAAAGGGACAGGCGGAGAACGGTACTTC. Amino acid sequence: CASSKGTGGERYF.

The sample holds many counts of this clone. This chain joins TRBV6-1 and TRBJ2-7; D not certain. The V and J ends lost 8 bases and 2 bases respectively, with 13 bases between them. The CDR3 sequence is 13 residues long. The germline V gene encodes CDR1 MNHNS and CDR2 SASEGT. The CDR3: CASVAVLTYEQYF. CDR3 nucleotide sequence: TGTGCCAGCGTCGCAGTACTGACCTACGAGCAGTACTTC.

For this clone: Different DNA sequences within this sample yield the same CDR3. The V gene is TRBV20-1, the J gene TRBJ1-2; D ambiguous. In germline, CDR1 is DFQATT, CDR2 SNEGSKA (reference sequence). CDR3 length: 11 residues. V lost 3 bases, J lost 2 bases, and 4 bases lay in between. CDR3 nucleotides: TGCAGTGCTAGTGACAACTATGGCTACACCTTC. Its protein is CSASDNYGYTF.

This clone was seen more than once but under ten times. The J gene is TRBJ1-4, the V gene TRBV30, with TRBD1 matching 10 bases. The CDR3 has 15 amino acids. J was trimmed by 7 bases and V by 6 bases; bases with no gene match: 11. The germline gives CDR1 GTSNPN, CDR2 SVGIG (reference sequence). The CDR3 protein is CACRLPGQGIEKLFF. The DNA for the CDR3 is TGTGCCTGCAGACTCCCGGGACAGGGGATTGAAAAACTGTTTTTT.

As to this clone: A far larger clone is one base from this, pointing to a likely read error. This chain links TRBV6-1 with TRBJ2-2; D gene uncertain. The germline V and J ends were trimmed by 2 bases and 4 bases, with 2 bases remaining between them. The CDR3 spans 12 residues. Per germline, CDR1 MNHNS and CDR2 SASEGT. For the CDR3, the DNA is TGTGCCAGCAGTGAACCCACCGGGGAGCTGTTTTTT. Encoded protein: CASSEPTGELFF.

V and J are TRBV2 and TRBJ2-3, with D maybe TRBD2 (5 bases). Germline CDR1 reads SNHLY; CDR2 reads FYNNEI. Trimming left V 4 bases short and J 2 bases short, with 13 bases between. The CDR3 loop spans 15 amino acids. The CDR3 loop is CASSVSGLYTDTQYF. In nucleotides, the CDR3 is TGTGCCAGCAGTGTCTCGGGATTATACACAGATACGCAGTATTTT.

The chain links TRBV7-8 to TRBJ1-1, with D possibly matching TRBD1 (5 bases). The CDR3 consists of 14 residues. Germline CDR1 SGHVS, CDR2 FQNEAQ. V gave up 0 bases and J gave up 3 bases, with 8 bases separating them. This CDR3 is CASSLAGTHTEAFF. The DNA for the CDR3 is TGTGCCAGCAGCTTAGCAGGGACTCACACTGAAGCTTTCTTT.

This clone was seen more than once but under ten times. The chain links TRBV4-1 to TRBJ2-5; D call uncertain. V lost 5 bases and J 7 bases, leaving 8 bases between the germline ends. Germline V lookup: CDR1 MGHRA, CDR2 YSYEKL. The CDR3 runs to 11 residues. The CDR3 loop is CASSSVGTQYF. In nucleotides, the CDR3 is TGCGCCAGCAGCTCCGTCGGGACCCAGTACTTC.

The V gene is TRBV5-1, the J gene TRBJ2-1; D unclear. The V end was cut by 2 bases, the J end by 0 bases, with 9 bases between. Germline V gene sequence: CDR1 SGHRS, CDR2 YFSETQ. This CDR3 region has 15 residues. The CDR3 loop is CASSLGYSSYNEQFF. CDR3 nucleotides: TGCGCCAGCAGCTTAGGGTATAGCTCCTACAATGAGCAGTTCTTC.

The chain uses TRBV4-2 and TRBJ2-1; D gene ambiguous. Germline CDR1 reads LGHNA; CDR2 reads YNFKEQ. Deletions cut 0 bases from V and 6 bases from J, with 15 bases between. This CDR3 is built from 16 residues. The DNA of the CDR3 is TGTGCCAGCAGCCAAGAAATCGGGCCCCCCCGCAATGAGCAGTTCTTC. This gives the protein CASSQEIGPPRNEQFF.

V is TRBV5-1 and J is TRBJ1-1, with D hard to call. V lost 6 bases and J lost 5, with 23 bases in between. Germline-derived CDR1 and CDR2 are SGHRS and YFSETQ. The CDR3 has 16 residues. CDR3 residues: CASTYGGVNTRTEAFF. The DNA for the CDR3 is TGCGCCAGCACCTACGGCGGGGTCAACACGAGAACTGAAGCTTTCTTT.

The chain joins TRBV5-1 to TRBJ2-7; D is undetermined. This CDR3 is 13 amino acids long. The germline CDR1 and CDR2 sequences are SGHRS and YFSETQ. Trimming stripped 3 bases from V and 4 bases from J, with 11 bases between. The CDR3 sequence is CASSSPVGYEQYF. The CDR3 coding sequence is TGCGCCAGCAGCTCCCCGGTAGGTTACGAGCAGTACTTC.

In its sample, this clone was seen many times. The rearrangement uses TRBV30 and TRBJ1-1, with a weak D call TRBD1 (6 bases). The germline gives CDR1 GTSNPN, CDR2 SVGIG (reference sequence). V lost 0 bases and J lost 4, with 12 bases in between. There are 14 residues in the CDR3. The CDR3 loop reads CAWSVSRGGTEAFF. The CDR3 DNA reads TGTGCCTGGAGTGTATCCAGGGGAGGCACTGAAGCTTTCTTT.

V gene TRBV6-1 combines with J gene TRBJ1-4; a weak D match, TRBD1 (5 bases). V was cut by 8 bases and J by 7 bases, with 14 bases left in between. The CDR3 covers 13 residues. CDR1 is MNHNS, CDR2 SASEGT, per germline. CDR3 sequence: CASLGWGIEKLFF. CDR3 nucleotide sequence: TGTGCCAGCCTAGGTTGGGGGATTGAAAAACTGTTTTTT.

This clone was seen once. The V and J genes are TRBV5-1 and TRBJ2-6; TRBD1 aligns across 11 bases. Trimming took 5 bases from V and 2 from J; bases not matched to a gene: 12. CDR3 length: 19 residues. Germline assignment: CDR1 SGHRS and CDR2 YFSETQ. The DNA of the CDR3 is TGCGCCAGCAGTATTGGACAGGGGGCGCCTGGGGCTGGGGCCAACGTCCTGACTTTC. Translated: CASSIGQGAPGAGANVLTF.

This chain links TRBV5-1 with TRBJ2-3; the D is unclear. Trimming removed 1 base from V and 3 bases from J, with 9 bases in between. CDR3 length: 14 amino acids. The V gene's germline CDR1 is SGHRS and CDR2 YFSETQ. The CDR3 nucleotides are TGCGCCAGCAGCTTGACCAGCTGGACAGATACGCAGTATTTT. Translation: CASSLTSWTDTQYF.

V usage is TRBV4-3 and J usage is TRBJ2-1; 12 bases are a match to TRBD2. Germline V lookup: CDR1 LGHNA, CDR2 YSLEER. The CDR3 sequence is 16 residues long. Germline trimming cut 1 base from V and 4 bases from J; bases unmatched to any gene: 2. The CDR3 loop reads CASSQAGLAGYNEQFF. CDR3 nucleotide sequence: TGCGCCAGCAGCCAAGCGGGACTAGCGGGTTACAATGAGCAGTTCTTC.

There are many counts of this clone. The chain carries TRBV19 and TRBJ2-3; a weak D match, TRBD2 (5 bases). CDR1 and CDR2 from the germline V gene are LNHDA and SQIVND (reference sequence). V gave up 4 bases and J gave up 3 bases, with 14 bases separating them. CDR3 length: 15 residues. The CDR3 loop is CASSTGNAATDTQYF. Here the CDR3 DNA reads TGTGCCAGTAGTACCGGGAACGCGGCAACAGATACGCAGTATTTT. Based on the CDR3 plus reference TRBV19 and TRBJ2-3, the full variable domain is DGGITQSPKYLFRKEGQNVTLSCEQNLNHDAMYWYRQDPGQGLRLIYYSQIVNDFQKGDIAEGYSVSREKKESFPLTVTSAQKNPTAFYLCASSTGNAATDTQYFGPGTRLTVL.

This clone was observed a few times. Additional DNA sequences in this sample encode the identical CDR3. The V gene is TRBV19, the J gene TRBJ1-5; D is ambiguous. From germline, CDR1 is LNHDA and CDR2 SQIVND (reference sequence). CDR3 length equals 13 residues. V lost 1 base, J lost 5 bases, and 6 bases lay in between. CDR3 nucleotides: TGTGCCAGTAGTATAGGACGGGATCAGCCCCAGCATTTT. Its protein product is CASSIGRDQPQHF.

The chain recombines TRBV10-3 with TRBJ2-1, with 15 positions matching TRBD2. The CDR3 spans 17 residues. Germline CDR1 ENHRY, CDR2 SYGVKD. The J segment lost 8 bases and the V segment lost 4 bases, leaving 9 bases of the junction unmatched. CDR3 loop: CAISGPGLAGGSDEQFF. The CDR3, as DNA: TGTGCCATCAGTGGACCGGGACTAGCGGGAGGTTCGGATGAGCAGTTCTTC.

The chain uses TRBV6-6 and TRBJ2-5; the D call may be TRBD1 or TRBD2 (5 bases each). Germline V gene sequence: CDR1 MNHNY, CDR2 SVGAGI (reference sequence). This CDR3 contains 12 residues. V was pared by 6 bases and J by 0 bases, with 5 bases between. In DNA, the CDR3 is TGTGCCAGCAGGGGGGACCAAGAGACCCAGTACTTC. This translates into CASRGDQETQYF.

The genes are TRBV19 and TRBJ1-3; TRBD1 is a possible D gene (6 bases). This CDR3 comprises 20 residues. CDR1 is LNHDA and CDR2 is SQIVND in the germline V gene (reference sequence). Trimming removed 7 bases from V and 1 base from J, with 29 bases in between. Written as DNA, the CDR3 is TGTGCCAGTACCTCCCGGAGCCGGTCGGGGGCGATAGGTTCTGGAAACACCATATATTTT. Amino acids: CASTSRSRSGAIGSGNTIYF.

This rearrangement joins TRBV21-1 to TRBJ2-7. TRBV21-1 is a recognized pseudogene. The CDR3 spans 16 residues. The CDR3 region has the DNA TGTGCCAGCAGCAACCAGGGCGGGGACAAGAAACGGGAGCAGTACTTC. Translated: CASSNQGGDKKREQYF.

V is TRBV30 and J is TRBJ2-2, with TRBD2 matching 7 bases. This CDR3 contains 17 residues. Germline V CDR1 and CDR2: GTSNPN, SVGIG (reference sequence). Trimming took 0 bases from V and 7 from J; bases not matched to a gene: 14. CDR3 DNA sequence: TGTGCCTGGAGTGTACACTTCGGGGGAGGGCCTCTCGGGGAGCTGTTTTTT. It specifies CAWSVHFGGGPLGELFF.

The chain is built from TRBV27 and TRBJ2-3; D is perhaps TRBD1 or TRBD2 (5 bases each). Germline lookup yields CDR1 MNHEY and CDR2 SMNVEV (reference sequence). V was pared by 8 bases and J by 0 bases, with 12 bases between. This CDR3 has 14 residues. CDR3 DNA: TGTGCCAGCGGGACCGGCGGGAGCACAGATACGCAGTATTTT. Translation: CASGTGGSTDTQYF.